This T cell receptor (beta chain) was documented in a study of blood T cell repertoires in COVID-19. Study-wide background: Spain, Italy and the United States supplied samples that represented acute and convalescent COVID-19.

Profiling relied on immunoSEQ multiplex PCR, and the TCRdb table lists in-frame clones only, not all of them. The sample has under 150,000 clones; approximately 80% are singletons. Trimming removed 1 base from V and 1 base from J, with 15 bases in between. Germline V gene sequence: CDR1 SGHRS, CDR2 YFSETQ. The CDR3 length is 17 residues. This clonotype originated in a man in his 60s with active or convalescent COVID-19. This rearrangement joins TRBV5-1 to TRBJ2-1, with D possibly matching TRBD2 (6 bases). The source material was peripheral blood. As DNA, the CDR3 is TGCGCCAGCAGCTTGCCGTTGGTGGGAGGTTCCTACAATGAGCAGTTCTTC. It is translated as CASSLPLVGGSYNEQFF.